These 29 T cell receptor beta chains share one sample of origin, sequenced in a study of T cells in Graves' hyperthyroidism and ophthalmopathy. TCR beta CDR3 sequences were amplified from RNA transcripts. RT-PCR in the first round (using the HTBI primer set) targeted the TCR CDR3. In TCRdb, the multiplex PCR reads were re-called with MiXCR into one record per CDR3 protein. The sample includes fewer than 650,000 distinct CDR3 sequences, 35% to 50% seen only once; the top ten take around 47%. Sequenced material: peripheral blood or thyroid tissue (not recorded which). The receptors were gathered from an adult woman with Graves' disease, either hyperthyroidism or ophthalmopathy (not recorded which).

This clonotype was counted between two and nine times. V is TRBV11-2 and J is TRBJ1-5, with a tentative D call TRBD1 (6 bases). Germline-derived CDR1 and CDR2 are SGHAT and FQNNGV. V was cut by 5 bases and J by 10 bases, with 18 bases left in between. This CDR3 region has 14 residues. The CDR3 is CASSPDSAISPQHF. The CDR3 DNA sequence: TGTGCCAGCAGCCCGGACAGCGCAATCAGCCCCCAGCATTTT.

The V call is TRBV12-3 or TRBV12-4, the J call TRBJ2-7, with D possibly matching TRBD2 (6 bases). CDR3 length equals 15 residues. V lost 8 bases and J lost 2, with 19 bases in between. The CDR3, as DNA: TGTGCCAGCGGCGGGGTCCGAGACGCTCCCTACGAGCAGTACTTC. Its translation: CASGGVRDAPYEQYF.

The chain links TRBV19 to TRBJ1-1, with D unclear. V lost 5 bases and J 12 bases, leaving 16 bases between the germline ends. The length of the CDR3 is 12 residues. Germline CDR1 reads LNHDA; CDR2 reads SQIVND (reference sequence). DNA for the CDR3: TGTGCCAGTAGTCCGCGAGGCGATAAAACTTTCTTT. Its translation: CASSPRGDKTFF.

The table lists this clonotype with many counts. With a much larger clone just one base away, this may be a read error. V and J are TRBV7-9 and TRBJ2-7; D uncertain. Germline CDR1 SEHNR, CDR2 FQNEAQ (reference sequence). The CDR3 consists of 11 residues. V shed 3 bases and J shed 3 bases, with 3 bases lying between them. The CDR3 DNA reads TGTGCCAGCAGCTTCGACTACGAGCAGTACTTC. Its protein product is CASSFDYEQYF. Filled out from reference TRBV7-9 and TRBJ2-7, the complete variable domain reads DTGVSQNPRHKITKRGQNVTFRCDPISEHNRLYWYRQTLGQGPEFLTYFQNEAQLEKSRLLSDRFSAERPKGSFSTLEIQRTEQGDSAMYLCASSFDYEQYFGPGTRLTVT.

The chain links TRBV10-3 to TRBJ1-5; D is ambiguous. In germline, CDR1 is ENHRY, CDR2 SYGVKD. This CDR3 is built from 11 residues. Trimming removed 11 bases from V and 3 bases from J, with 8 bases in between. CDR3 region: CARDDNQPQHF. The CDR3 nucleotides are TGTGCCCGGGATGACAATCAGCCCCAGCATTTT.

This clonotype was counted a few times. The chain uses TRBV3-1 and TRBJ1-1; D unresolved. Trimming removed 0 bases from V and 11 bases from J, with 10 bases in between. CDR1 LGHDT and CDR2 YNNKEL come from the germline V gene (reference sequence). This CDR3 has 12 residues. CDR3 residues: CASSQDLRHAFF. CDR3 nucleotides: TGTGCCAGCAGCCAAGACCTGCGGCACGCTTTCTTT.

This sequence joins TRBV20-1 and TRBJ2-5; D is perhaps TRBD2 (5 bases). This CDR3 spans 14 amino acids. Germline assignment: CDR1 DFQATT and CDR2 SNEGSKA (reference sequence). The V and J ends lost 1 base and 1 base respectively, with 10 bases between them. Here the CDR3 reads CSARAGSVQETQYF. CDR3 nucleotide sequence: TGCAGTGCTAGAGCGGGGTCAGTCCAAGAGACCCAGTACTTC.

This clonotype was seen a handful of times. The CDR3 protein is CAISGIPNSPLHF. DNA for the CDR3: TGTGCCATCAGTGGCATACCCAATTCACCCCTCCACTTT. This chain links TRBV10-3 with TRBJ1-6; D ambiguous. Trimming cost V 4 bases and J 7 bases, with 8 bases left between them. The CDR3 totals 13 residues. Germline V CDR1 and CDR2: ENHRY, SYGVKD.

This chain links TRBV27 with TRBJ2-7, with 12 bases matching TRBD2. Germline assignment: CDR1 MNHEY and CDR2 SMNVEV (reference sequence). The ends lost 5 bases at V and 6 bases at J; junction bases unmatched: 11. The CDR3 is made up of 16 amino acids. For the CDR3, the DNA is TGTGCCAGCAGTCCCCTCTGGACTAGCGGGATAACCGAGCAGTACTTC. Its protein product is CASSPLWTSGITEQYF.

This clonotype was detected many times. Germline is not matched at one junction end, which may reflect a read error. The rearrangement joins TRBV5-6 to TRBJ1-1; no firm D call. Germline V lookup: CDR1 SGHDT, CDR2 YYEEEE. The CDR3 totals 14 residues. The CDR3 nucleotides are TGCGCCAGCAGCTTGGACGCCGGGAACACTGAAGCTTTCTTT. Translation: CASSLDAGNTEAFF.

V usage is TRBV29-1 and J usage is TRBJ2-5, with 8 bases fitting TRBD1. The CDR3 sequence is 12 residues long. Losses at the gene ends were 8 bases for V and 2 bases for J; bases not matched to a gene: 4. The V gene's germline CDR1 is SQVTM and CDR2 ANQGSEA. The CDR3 loop is CSIGTGQETQYF. CDR3 nucleotides: TGCAGCATAGGGACAGGACAAGAGACCCAGTACTTC.

In this sample, this clonotype turned up many times. The chain recombines TRBV6-1 with TRBJ1-2; D is uncertain. In germline, CDR1 is MNHNS, CDR2 SASEGT. This CDR3 comprises 12 residues. V dropped 2 bases and J dropped 6 bases, with 7 bases sitting between them. This CDR3 reads CASSEFLDGYTF. For the CDR3, the DNA is TGTGCCAGCAGTGAATTTCTGGATGGCTACACCTTC.

The CDR3 here is CASSTRQGAGEKLFF. In DNA, the CDR3 is TGTGCCAGCAGCACCAGACAGGGGGCCGGTGAAAAACTGTTTTTT. This chain uses TRBV11-2 with TRBJ1-4, with 10 nucleotides matching TRBD1. Looked up from germline, CDR1 is SGHAT and CDR2 is FQNNGV. This CDR3 has 15 amino acids. Trimming at V came to 5 bases and at J to 7 bases, leaving 7 bases not matched to a gene.

This clonotype was seen at least ten times. The CDR3 nucleotides read TGTGCCAGCAGCCAGGAGGACAAAGGCAGGCAGCCCCAGCATTTT. It yields the protein CASSQEDKGRQPQHF. The V call is TRBV4-2, the J call TRBJ1-5, with D tentatively TRBD1 (5 bases). The CDR3 runs 15 residues. Germline V gives CDR1 LGHNA, CDR2 YNFKEQ. Deletions cut 3 bases from V and 7 bases from J, with 16 bases between.

The chain uses TRBV7-3 and TRBJ1-5; TRBD1 matches 8 bases. The CDR3 is 15 residues long. V lost 5 bases and J lost 6; bases outside the gene matches: 9. Germline V gives CDR1 SGHTA, CDR2 FQGTGA. DNA for the CDR3: TGTGCCAGCAGCAAAGGGCCAGGGGGCATTCAGCCCCAGCATTTT. It yields the protein CASSKGPGGIQPQHF.

This clonotype has a count of ten or more. The chain is built from TRBV4-1 and TRBJ1-1; D gene ambiguous. The CDR3 totals 14 residues. V lost 6 bases, J lost 1 base, and 12 bases lay in between. CDR1 is MGHRA and CDR2 is YSYEKL in the germline V gene. CDR3 in DNA: TGCGCCAGCAGGTCAACGTCCAAGAACACTGAAGCTTTCTTT. This codes for CASRSTSKNTEAFF.

This clonotype has ten or more counts. The CDR3 region is CASIETGVAGELFF. Written as DNA, the CDR3 is TGTGCCAGCATCGAAACGGGAGTAGCCGGGGAGCTGTTTTTT. The chain joins TRBV2 to TRBJ2-2; tentatively, D is TRBD2 (6 bases). The germline CDR1 and CDR2 sequences are SNHLY and FYNNEI. This CDR3 comprises 14 residues. V gave up 7 bases and J gave up 6 bases, with 15 bases separating them. Together with reference TRBV2 and TRBJ2-2, the CDR3 gives the full variable domain: EPEVTQTPSHQVTQMGQEVILRCVPISNHLYFYWYRQILGQKVEFLVSFYNNEISEKSEIFDDQFSVERPDGSNFTLKIRSTKLEDSAMYFCASIETGVAGELFFGEGSRLTVL.

The rearrangement links TRBV7-6 to TRBJ1-2, with a tentative D call TRBD1 (6 bases). Germline CDR1 reads SGHVS; CDR2 reads FNYEAQ. The V end lost 6 bases, the J end lost 4 bases, and 12 bases lay between the germline ends. The CDR3 contains 13 residues. Written as DNA, the CDR3 is TGTGCCAGCAGTCCAGGGGACGGCTATGGCTACACCTTC. Amino acids: CASSPGDGYGYTF.

The chain carries TRBV28 and TRBJ1-4; no reliable D call. The germline V gene encodes CDR1 MDHEN and CDR2 SYDVKM. The CDR3 is 14 residues long. Trimming took 4 bases from V and 8 from J, leaving 14 bases between them. The CDR3 coding sequence is TGTGCCAGCAGTTCCCCCACCCGTAGGGAAAAACTGTTTTTT. Translated, it gives CASSSPTRREKLFF.

At least ten counts were recorded for this clonotype. This chain uses TRBV7-2 with TRBJ1-2; D not resolved. Trimming cost V 2 bases and J 6 bases, with 10 bases left between them. Per the germline V gene, CDR1 is SGHTA and CDR2 is FQGNSA. The CDR3 runs 13 residues. CDR3 region: CASSLSSENGYTF. CDR3 nucleotides: TGTGCCAGCAGCTTAAGCAGCGAGAATGGCTACACCTTC.

This clonotype was seen only once. V gene TRBV2 combines with J gene TRBJ2-3; D may be TRBD2 (6 bases). The CDR3 spans 13 residues. V lost 8 bases to trimming and J lost 3 bases, with 12 bases between them. Germline V CDR1 and CDR2: SNHLY, FYNNEI. The CDR3 sequence is CASGGFETDTQYF. In DNA, the CDR3 is TGTGCCAGCGGGGGGTTTGAGACAGATACGCAGTATTTT.

This clonotype occurred many times. V and J are TRBV14 and TRBJ2-5; the D gene is possibly TRBD1 (7 bases). Germline CDR1 and CDR2: SGHDN and FVKESK. This CDR3 contains 15 residues. The V gene lost 2 bases and the J gene lost 4 bases, with 14 bases spanning the gap. CDR3 sequence reads: CASSQNGGGGETQYF. CDR3 bases: TGTGCCAGCAGCCAAAACGGAGGGGGCGGAGAGACCCAGTACTTC.

This clonotype was counted at least ten times. This sequence joins TRBV7-2 and TRBJ2-2; D is unclear. V was trimmed by 5 bases and J by 9 bases, leaving 19 bases between them. The CDR3 consists of 15 residues. CDR1 is SGHTA, CDR2 FQGNSA, per germline. The CDR3: CASSHPLSARRELFF. The DNA for the CDR3 is TGTGCCAGCAGCCACCCCCTAAGCGCCCGCCGGGAGCTGTTTTTT.

The chain joins TRBV29-1 to TRBJ2-5; 8 bases agree with TRBD2. The CDR3 is 13 amino acids. Germline V CDR1 and CDR2: SQVTM, ANQGSEA. V lost 8 bases, J lost 7 bases, and 12 bases stayed unmatched. The CDR3 DNA reads as TGCAGCAGCCAGGCGGGACTAGGCGGGACCCAGTACTTC. Protein product: CSSQAGLGGTQYF.

V gene TRBV2 combines with J gene TRBJ1-1, with a possible D match to TRBD1 (6 bases). The V gene lost 6 bases and the J gene lost 4 bases, with 18 bases spanning the gap. Germline loops: CDR1 SNHLY, CDR2 FYNNEI. The CDR3 is 15 residues long. The CDR3 nucleotides read TGTGCCAGCAGGGAGGGGGTTTCAAGGAGCACTGAAGCTTTCTTT. Translation gives CASREGVSRSTEAFF.

The rearrangement links TRBV7-9 to TRBJ2-3, with 8 bases that match TRBD2. The V and J ends lost 5 bases and 1 base, in that order; junction bases with no gene match: 5. Looked up from germline, CDR1 is SEHNR and CDR2 is FQNEAQ (reference sequence). This CDR3 is built from 15 residues. The CDR3 reads CASSVSGMGTDTQYF. The CDR3 nucleotides read TGTGCCAGCAGCGTTAGCGGGATGGGCACAGATACGCAGTATTTT. Variable domain in full (rest from reference TRBV7-9 and TRBJ2-3): DTGVSQNPRHKITKRGQNVTFRCDPISEHNRLYWYRQTLGQGPEFLTYFQNEAQLEKSRLLSDRFSAERPKGSFSTLEIQRTEQGDSAMYLCASSVSGMGTDTQYFGPGTRLTVL.

This clonotype turned up a few times. This chain connects TRBV20-1 to TRBJ1-6; D uncertain. The CDR3 is made up of 11 amino acids. V lost 3 bases, J lost 13 bases, and 10 bases lay in between. Germline assignment: CDR1 DFQATT and CDR2 SNEGSKA (reference sequence). The CDR3 bases are TGCAGTGCTAGTAGGGAGGGCCCCCTCCACTTT. This codes for CSASREGPLHF.

This chain uses TRBV20-1 with TRBJ2-5; D is perhaps TRBD2 (6 bases). The germline gives CDR1 DFQATT, CDR2 SNEGSKA (reference sequence). The CDR3 has 15 residues. The germline V and J ends were trimmed by 6 bases and 6 bases, with 23 bases remaining between them. This CDR3 reads CSAENPRESGKTQYF. The DNA of the CDR3 is TGCAGTGCCGAAAATCCCCGGGAGTCGGGAAAGACCCAGTACTTC.

The V and J genes are TRBV27 and TRBJ1-3; D ambiguous. Per germline, CDR1 MNHEY and CDR2 SMNVEV (reference sequence). The CDR3 spans 16 residues. V was pared by 2 bases and J by 0 bases, with 11 bases between. The CDR3 DNA reads TGTGCCAGCAGTTTAGAGGGTCCCCTCTCTGGAAACACCATATATTTT. Amino acid sequence: CASSLEGPLSGNTIYF.